Listed here is a single T cell receptor beta chain. Measured with immunoSEQ multiplex PCR; TCRdb has only the in-frame clones, and not every one. The table has tens of thousands of clones, about four fifths seen once. Germline CDR1 MGHDK, CDR2 SYGVNS. The CDR3 has 15 amino acids. The germline V and J ends were trimmed by 2 bases and 0 bases, with 9 bases remaining between them. The sample is drawn from a study of Ad26.COV2.S vaccination and SARS-CoV-2 variants. The chain is built from TRBV25-1 and TRBJ2-3, with a weak D call TRBD1 (5 bases). Source: peripheral blood, taken after recovery from COVID-19. The receptor was isolated from a human donor who had recovered from COVID-19. CDR3 DNA sequence: TGTGCCAGCAGTGAACCAGGGAAGAGCACAGATACGCAGTATTTT. Encoded protein: CASSEPGKSTDTQYF.